These T cell receptor beta chains were read from a single sample in a study of T cell responses to AZD1222 COVID-19 vaccine. The method was immunoSEQ multiplex PCR; TCRdb's version includes in-frame clones alone and lacks a portion of them. The sample has more than 100,000 clones, 90% to 95% seen once; the top ten hold 4% to 6%. The sequenced sample was peripheral blood, obtained 28 days after the second AZD1222 dose. The receptors here all came from an adult who received the AZD1222 COVID-19 vaccine. The CDR3 runs from the conserved cysteine through the conserved F or W. A D gene is named only where the DNA matches it firmly. Some rows have no size entry. The others give once, few or many, or a class for an expanded clone.

v_gene	j_gene	d_gene	abundance	CDR3aa	CDR3nt
TRBV19	TRBJ1-3	-	-	CASSIGTTSGNTIYF	TGTGCCAGTAGTATCGGGACAACCTCTGGAAACACCATATATTTT
TRBV19	TRBJ1-2	TRBD1	few	CASKRQGDENGYTF	TGTGCCAGTAAGCGACAGGGGGACGAAAATGGCTACACCTTC
TRBV7-9	TRBJ1-3	-	-	CASSITAFSGNTIYF	TGTGCCAGCAGCATCACAGCCTTCTCTGGAAACACCATATATTTT
TRBV7-2	TRBJ1-1	-	-	CASSLAGGNTEAFF	TGTGCCAGCAGCTTGGCGGGGGGGAACACTGAAGCTTTCTTT
TRBV7-9	TRBJ2-5	-	-	CASSLGGGPQETQYF	TGTGCCAGCAGCTTAGGTGGGGGGCCCCAAGAGACCCAGTACTTC
TRBV3-1/TRBV3-2	TRBJ2-2	-	-	CASSQRQGGTGELFF	TGTGCCAGCAGCCAGCGACAGGGAGGCACCGGGGAGCTGTTTTTT
TRBV27	TRBJ1-1	-	-	CASSSSPWNTEAFF	TGTGCCAGCAGTTCTTCCCCTTGGAACACTGAAGCTTTCTTT
TRBV7-2	TRBJ1-1	-	-	CASSSQANTEAFF	TGTGCCAGCAGCTCTCAAGCTAACACTGAAGCTTTCTTT
TRBV20-1	TRBJ2-5	TRBD2	-	CSASDPLAGAQETQYF	TGCAGTGCTAGTGACCCCCTAGCGGGGGCTCAAGAGACCCAGTACTTC
TRBV5-1	TRBJ1-1	-	-	CASSLDYSEAFF	TGCGCCAGCAGCTTGGATTACAGTGAAGCTTTCTTT
TRBV6-1	TRBJ1-6	TRBD1	-	CASSEAAGGYNSPLHF	TGTGCCAGCAGTGAAGCGGCAGGGGGGTATAATTCACCCCTCCACTTT
TRBV6-5	TRBJ1-1	TRBD1	few	CASRPLPQGGTEAFF	TGTGCCAGCAGGCCGTTACCACAGGGGGGTACTGAAGCTTTCTTT
TRBV7-2	TRBJ2-5	-	-	CASSPGPGSETQYF	TGTGCCAGCAGCCCCGGGCCGGGGTCAGAGACCCAGTACTTC
TRBV9	TRBJ2-5	TRBD1	-	CASSERQGRETQYF	TGTGCCAGCAGCGAGCGACAGGGGCGGGAGACCCAGTACTTC